This TCR beta chain was sequenced in a study of blood T cell repertoires in COVID-19. Patients of the Seattle cohort, enrolled during active infection, were followed longitudinally. Authors' data handling: Reference gene primer amplification gave estimated nucleated cell counts. Clones were sequenced by immunoSEQ multiplex PCR, and TCRdb holds only the in-frame ones, with some missing. V and J calls and clone size are given by that table; D and trimming were obtained from the DNA. This sample has roughly 480,000 clones, with roughly 89% found just once. The V gene end was trimmed by 0 bases and the J gene end by 2 bases; junction bases not matched to a gene: 3. Per the germline V gene, CDR1 is GTSNPN and CDR2 is SVGIG (reference sequence). The CDR3 is 15 amino acids.

The sequenced sample consisted of peripheral blood. The sequence was collected from a young man with COVID-19, enrolled during active disease. V gene TRBV30 combines with J gene TRBJ2-1; 8 bases fit TRBD2. The CDR3 is CAWSVVSGTYNEQFF. In nucleotides, the CDR3 is TGTGCCTGGAGTGTCGTTAGCGGGACCTACAATGAGCAGTTCTTC.